Each of the 10 T cell receptor beta chains below was sequenced from the same sample in a study of blood T cell repertoires in COVID-19. Assay used: immunoSEQ multiplex PCR; TCRdb lists only in-frame clones, some missing. The sample lists 81,000 or so clones, 85% occurring once. Source material: peripheral blood. These receptors all stem from a man over 45 with COVID-19, enrolled during active disease.

This chain links TRBV21-1 with TRBJ1-6. TRBV21-1 is a pseudogene segment. There are 17 residues in the CDR3. The CDR3 spells CASSHDCTSNVDSPLHF. CDR3 nucleotides: TGTGCCAGCAGCCACGACTGCACCTCAAATGTGGATTCACCCCTCCACTTT.

The V gene is TRBV2, the J gene TRBJ1-1, with 7 nucleotides matching TRBD1. This CDR3 contains 12 residues. The trim removed 4 bases at V and 5 bases at J, leaving 1 base unmatched. CDR1 and CDR2 from the germline V gene are SNHLY and FYNNEI. CDR3 amino acids: CASSGQGTEAFF. In nucleotides, the CDR3 is TGTGCCAGCAGTGGACAGGGAACTGAAGCTTTCTTT.

The chain is built from TRBV7-4 and TRBJ2-1; 8 bases are a match to TRBD2. The CDR3 covers 17 residues. The V gene's germline CDR1 is SGHVT and CDR2 SQSDAQ. V was pared by 5 bases and J by 7 bases, with 16 bases of the junction left unmatched. The DNA of the CDR3 is TGTGCCAGCAGCCGTAAGGCCTTGGCGGGAGGTGAAAATGAGCAGTTCTTC. This translates into CASSRKALAGGENEQFF.

V is TRBV7-3 and J is TRBJ2-7; 9 bases align to TRBD2. CDR3 length: 14 residues. J gave up 3 bases and V 5 bases, and 5 bases lay outside the gene matches. Germline CDR1 reads SGHTA; CDR2 reads FQGTGA. For the CDR3, the DNA is TGTGCCAGCAGCCGTAGCGGGAGTGGCTACGAGCAGTACTTC. Translation gives CASSRSGSGYEQYF. The whole variable domain, remainder taken from reference TRBV7-3 and TRBJ2-7, is GAGVSQTPSNKVTEKGKYVELRCDPISGHTALYWYRQSLGQGPEFLIYFQGTGAADDSGLPNDRFFAVRPEGSVSTLKIQRTERGDSAVYLCASSRSGSGYEQYFGPGTRLTVT.

The V and J genes are TRBV29-1 and TRBJ2-7; 8 bases match TRBD1. With 6 bases clipped from V and 3 bases from J, the junction kept 4 bases outside the gene matches. Germline CDR1 is SQVTM and CDR2 is ANQGSEA. CDR3 length equals 12 residues. The DNA for the CDR3 is TGCAGCGTAGCCGGACAGGGCTACGAGCAGTACTTC. Translation gives CSVAGQGYEQYF.

Details on this clone: This sample also contains other DNA sequences that code for the same CDR3. The chain combines TRBV5-1 with TRBJ1-5, with 7 bases identical to TRBD1. The trim removed 4 bases at V and 4 bases at J, leaving 2 bases unmatched. This CDR3 is 13 amino acids long. The germline gives CDR1 SGHRS, CDR2 YFSETQ. CDR3 DNA: TGCGCCAGCAGCCGACAGGGTAATCAGCCCCAGCATTTT. Protein product: CASSRQGNQPQHF.

In the case of this clone: The junction departs from the called germline gene at one end, perhaps through a read error. V is TRBV7-7 and J is TRBJ2-3; 14 bases fit TRBD2. The CDR3 spans 16 residues. Germline-derived CDR1 and CDR2 are SSHAT and FNYEAQ (reference sequence). CDR3 coding DNA: TGTGCTAGCAGCCAAGGGACTAGCGGGAGAACAGATACGCAGTATTTT. It encodes CASSQGTSGRTDTQYF. Looking up the rest from reference TRBV7-7 and TRBJ2-3 gives the full variable domain: GAGVSQSPRYKVTKRGQDVTLRCDPISSHATLYWYQQALGQGPEFLTYFNYEAQPDKSGLPSDRFSAERPEGSISTLTIQRTEQRDSAMYRCASSQGTSGRTDTQYFGPGTRLTVL.

The chain recombines TRBV27 with TRBJ1-2; the match to TRBD1 covers 9 bases. The germline CDR1 and CDR2 sequences are MNHEY and SMNVEV (reference sequence). Losses at the gene ends were 7 bases for V and 4 bases for J; bases not matched to a gene: 13. This CDR3 contains 16 residues. For the CDR3, the DNA is TGTGCCAGCAACAAAACAGGGGGCCGGGTGCGCTATGGCTACACCTTC. Amino acids: CASNKTGGRVRYGYTF.

This clone was observed a single time. The J gene is TRBJ2-2, the V gene TRBV7-9; 12 bases are shared with TRBD2. V was clipped by 6 bases and J by 1 base; unmatched bases: 0. The V gene's germline CDR1 is SEHNR and CDR2 FQNEAQ (reference sequence). The CDR3 loop spans 15 amino acids. CDR3 residues: CASRLAGGNTGELFF. CDR3 sequence (DNA): TGTGCCAGCAGACTAGCGGGAGGGAACACCGGGGAGCTGTTTTTT.

The chain employs TRBV7-9 and TRBJ2-1; the match to TRBD2 covers 15 bases. The germline V gene encodes CDR1 SEHNR and CDR2 FQNEAQ (reference sequence). The junction had 11 bases not matched to a gene; V was cut back by 3 bases and J by 8 bases. This CDR3 is 18 amino acids long. CDR3 in amino acids: CASSFATGTSGRLDEQFF. CDR3 sequence (DNA): TGTGCCAGCAGCTTCGCGACCGGGACTAGCGGGAGGTTGGATGAGCAGTTCTTC.